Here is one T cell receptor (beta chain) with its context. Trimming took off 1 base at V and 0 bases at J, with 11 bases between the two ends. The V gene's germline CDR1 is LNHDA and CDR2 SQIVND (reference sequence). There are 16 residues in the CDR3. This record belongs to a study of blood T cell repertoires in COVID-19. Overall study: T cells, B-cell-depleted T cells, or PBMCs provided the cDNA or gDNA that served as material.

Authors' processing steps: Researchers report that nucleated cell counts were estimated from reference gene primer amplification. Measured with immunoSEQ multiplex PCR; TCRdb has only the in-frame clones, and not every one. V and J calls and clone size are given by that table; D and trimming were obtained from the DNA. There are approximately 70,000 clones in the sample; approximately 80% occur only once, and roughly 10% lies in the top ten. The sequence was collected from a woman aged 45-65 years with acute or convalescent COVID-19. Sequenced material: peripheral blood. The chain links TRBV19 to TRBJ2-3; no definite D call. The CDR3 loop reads CASSIGVTTSTDTQYF. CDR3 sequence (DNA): TGTGCCAGTAGTATAGGGGTGACAACTAGCACAGATACGCAGTATTTT.